These 11 T cell receptor beta chains came from one sample sequenced in a study of cytomegalovirus exposure and HLA in healthy donors. The PCR employed 60 Vbeta primers together with 13 Jbeta primers. Profiling relied on immunoSEQ multiplex PCR, and the TCRdb table lists in-frame clones only, not all of them. The sample shows 180,000 or so clones, roughly 80% of them seen only once. Sequenced sample: PBMCs. The receptors were sampled from a female donor in good health and CMV-seronegative.

The chain is built from TRBV10-1 and TRBJ2-1; the D gene is possibly TRBD1 (6 bases). Germline CDR1 and CDR2: WNHNN and SYGVQD (reference sequence). V lost 3 bases and J lost 5, with 17 bases in between. The CDR3 totals 16 residues. CDR3 sequence (DNA): TGCGCCAGCAGTGAACCGAAGGGGACACCAAACAATGAGCAGTTCTTC. This gives the protein CASSEPKGTPNNEQFF.

The chain has TRBV2 and TRBJ1-1, with D tentatively TRBD1 (6 bases). V was clipped by 6 bases and J by 1 base, with 12 bases between them. The germline gives CDR1 SNHLY, CDR2 FYNNEI. The CDR3 extends over 14 amino acids. The CDR3 region has the DNA TGTGCCAGCAGACTAGGGGGAGAGAACACTGAAGCTTTCTTT. Residues: CASRLGGENTEAFF.

The gene calls are TRBV5-1 and TRBJ1-4; D might be TRBD1 (6 bases). The ends were cut back, 1 base at V and 2 bases at J, with 9 bases in the middle. The CDR3 length is 15 residues. Germline values: CDR1 SGHRS, CDR2 YFSETQ. The CDR3 nucleotides read TGCGCCAGCAGCTTGACAGGGATTACTAATGAAAAACTGTTTTTT. This gives the protein CASSLTGITNEKLFF.

The rearrangement links TRBV6-5 to TRBJ2-5; D remains unclear. There are 14 residues in the CDR3. CDR1 and CDR2 (germline): MNHEY, SVGAGI. V was shortened by 0 bases and J by 3 bases, with 8 bases between the two germline ends. CDR3 sequence reads: CASSYSSVKETQYF. The CDR3 DNA reads TGTGCCAGCAGTTACTCGTCAGTAAAAGAGACCCAGTACTTC.

This clone was seen just once. The rearrangement joins TRBV11-2 to TRBJ2-7; TRBD2 aligns across 8 bases. This CDR3 spans 15 amino acids. Germline assignment: CDR1 SGHAT and CDR2 FQNNGV. Germline trimming cut 3 bases from V and 0 bases from J; bases unmatched to any gene: 4. The CDR3 loop is CASSFGGGSSYEQYF. The DNA of the CDR3 is TGTGCCAGCAGCTTTGGCGGGGGGAGCTCCTACGAGCAGTACTTC. Filled out from reference TRBV11-2 and TRBJ2-7, the complete variable domain reads EAGVAQSPRYKIIEKRQSVAFWCNPISGHATLYWYQQILGQGPKLLIQFQNNGVVDDSQLPKDRFSAERLKGVDSTLKIQPAKLEDSAVYLCASSFGGGSSYEQYFGPGTRLTVT.

This chain links TRBV5-1 with TRBJ2-7; 16 nucleotides match TRBD2. The junction had 2 bases not matched to a gene; V was cut back by 4 bases and J by 1 base. The CDR3 is made up of 16 amino acids. Germline V gene lookup returns CDR1 SGHRS and CDR2 YFSETQ. Written as DNA, the CDR3 is TGCGCCAGCAGCACGGGACTAGCGGGGGGGTCCTACGAGCAGTACTTC. Amino acid sequence: CASSTGLAGGSYEQYF. The full variable domain, in which reference TRBV5-1 and TRBJ2-7 provide the parts outside the CDR3, is KAGVTQTPRYLIKTRGQQVTLSCSPISGHRSVSWYQQTPGQGLQFLFEYFSETQRNKGNFPGRFSGRQFSNSRSEMNVSTLELGDSALYLCASSTGLAGGSYEQYFGPGTRLTVT.

This clone showed up just a few times. V gene TRBV5-4 combines with J gene TRBJ1-5; 8 bases line up with TRBD1. Germline-derived CDR1 and CDR2 are SGHNT and YYREEE (reference sequence). There are 18 residues in the CDR3. The junction had 12 bases not matched to a gene; V was cut back by 3 bases and J by 1 base. The CDR3 loop is CASSSGQGGSISNQPQHF. CDR3 DNA: TGTGCCAGCAGCTCCGGACAGGGAGGGAGTATCAGCAATCAGCCCCAGCATTTT.

The gene calls are TRBV7-3 and TRBJ2-2; TRBD2 aligns across 9 bases. Germline assignment: CDR1 SGHTA and CDR2 FQGTGA. CDR3 length equals 15 residues. With V trimmed by 5 bases and J by 1 base, 2 bases remained unmatched. CDR3 nucleotide sequence: TGTGCCAGCAGCATTAGCGGGAGGAACACCGGGGAGCTGTTTTTT. As protein: CASSISGRNTGELFF.

The J gene is TRBJ2-7, the V gene TRBV15; maybe TRBD2 (6 bases). Germline V gives CDR1 LNHNV, CDR2 YYDKDF (reference sequence). This CDR3 comprises 17 residues. Trimming left V 5 bases short and J 5 bases short, with 25 bases between. DNA of the CDR3: TGTGCCACCAGCGGGAGGTTGGGACGAGATGTTGCGGACGAGCAGTACTTC. This translates into CATSGRLGRDVADEQYF.

The V call is TRBV19, the J call TRBJ2-1; 10 nucleotides match TRBD2. The CDR3 has 16 residues. J was trimmed by 7 bases and V by 2 bases; bases with no gene match: 8. Germline V gives CDR1 LNHDA, CDR2 SQIVND (reference sequence). This CDR3 reads CASSISLAGVGNEQFF. The CDR3 DNA reads TGTGCCAGTAGTATATCCCTAGCGGGAGTTGGGAATGAGCAGTTCTTC.

This clone has only a few counts. The chain has TRBV29-1 and TRBJ2-7; 8 nucleotides align to TRBD1. J was trimmed by 3 bases and V by 7 bases; bases with no gene match: 11. This CDR3 is 14 amino acids long. Germline CDR1 SQVTM, CDR2 ANQGSEA. DNA for the CDR3: TGCAGCGCCGCTGGGACAGGAAGAAGCTACGAGCAGTACTTC. Protein sequence: CSAAGTGRSYEQYF.